Following are 20 T cell receptor beta chains from one sample sequenced in a study of a mutant IDH1 vaccine in newly diagnosed glioma. Time point noted: week 35, safety follow-up. The content of each vaccine dose was 300 ug of mutant IDH1 20-mer peptide, and topical imiquimod accompanied it. Assay used: immunoSEQ multiplex PCR; TCRdb lists only in-frame clones, some missing. Here the sample spans about 32,000 clones, 80% to 85% being singletons. No cognate antigen is known for these TCRs. This specimen was PBMCs, taken from a glioma patient whose treatment included an IDH1 peptide vaccine. These receptors were taken from a woman aged 18-30 years with glioma.

The J gene is TRBJ2-3, the V gene TRBV19; TRBD2 might be the D (7 bases). The CDR3 has 16 amino acids. The germline V and J ends were trimmed by 8 bases and 5 bases, with 23 bases remaining between them. Germline loops: CDR1 LNHDA, CDR2 SQIVND (reference sequence). This chain's CDR3 is CASSDPGGPQIDTQYF. The CDR3 coding sequence is TGTGCCAGTTCCGACCCCGGGGGGCCGCAAATAGATACGCAGTATTTT.

The chain uses TRBV19 and TRBJ1-5; 8 bases fit TRBD1. V lost 7 bases, J lost 6 bases, and 5 bases stayed unmatched. Germline CDR1 reads LNHDA; CDR2 reads SQIVND (reference sequence). The CDR3 runs to 13 residues. The CDR3 is CASKGTGTQPQHF. The CDR3, as DNA: TGTGCCAGTAAGGGGACAGGTACTCAGCCCCAGCATTTT.

The chain carries TRBV4-3 and TRBJ2-3; possibly TRBD1 for D (6 bases). Germline loops: CDR1 LGHNA, CDR2 YSLEER. The CDR3 loop spans 16 amino acids. Trimming cost V 4 bases and J 0 bases, with 14 bases left between them. CDR3 nucleotides: TGCGCCAGCAGCCCCCGGACAGTCTCTAGCACAGATACGCAGTATTTT. It is translated as CASSPRTVSSTDTQYF.

This chain uses TRBV7-9 with TRBJ2-2; 7 bases match TRBD1. With 5 bases clipped from V and 3 bases from J, the junction kept 3 bases outside the gene matches. The CDR3 contains 14 residues. CDR1 and CDR2 from the germline V gene are SEHNR and FQNEAQ (reference sequence). This CDR3 reads CASSRGTDTGELFF. CDR3 sequence (DNA): TGTGCCAGCAGCAGGGGGACAGACACCGGGGAGCTGTTTTTT.

The rearrangement joins TRBV5-1 to TRBJ1-1; weak D call: TRBD1 (5 bases). The germline CDR1 and CDR2 sequences are SGHRS and YFSETQ. The length of the CDR3 is 15 residues. Trimming took off 0 bases at V and 4 bases at J, with 13 bases between the two ends. In nucleotides, the CDR3 is TGCGCCAGCAGCTTGGTTCGGGGACCCACCACTGAAGCTTTCTTT. It is translated as CASSLVRGPTTEAFF.

This chain joins TRBV7-8 and TRBJ2-7, with 9 positions matching TRBD2. Germline assignment: CDR1 SGHVS and CDR2 FQNEAQ. The V and J ends lost 4 bases and 2 bases, in that order; junction bases with no gene match: 6. This CDR3 has 15 residues. CDR3 loop: CASSSLAGVTYEQYF. DNA of the CDR3: TGTGCCAGCAGCTCATTAGCGGGGGTCACCTACGAGCAGTACTTC.

V gene TRBV6-6 combines with J gene TRBJ2-1; TRBD2 is a possible D gene (6 bases). Trimming shortened V by 0 bases and J by 6 bases, and 9 bases separated the two germline ends. The CDR3 sequence is 14 residues long. Germline V gives CDR1 MNHNY, CDR2 SVGAGI (reference sequence). Here the CDR3 reads CASSYSVSGNEQFF. The DNA for the CDR3 is TGTGCCAGCAGTTACTCTGTTAGCGGCAATGAGCAGTTCTTC.

The rearrangement uses TRBV28 and TRBJ1-1; D is undetermined. Germline V gene data show CDR1 as MDHEN and CDR2 as SYDVKM. Trimming removed 2 bases at V and 0 bases at J, with 13 bases between. The CDR3 runs to 16 residues. In DNA, the CDR3 is TGTGCCAGCAGTTTAAGGGAATCCAGCTTGAACACTGAAGCTTTCTTT. It codes for CASSLRESSLNTEAFF.

The V call is TRBV10-3, the J call TRBJ2-7; the D gene is possibly TRBD2 (5 bases). Trimming left V 7 bases short and J 2 bases short, with 12 bases between. Germline V gives CDR1 ENHRY, CDR2 SYGVKD. This CDR3 has 13 amino acids. CDR3: CAITPSGAYEQYF. The CDR3 coding sequence is TGTGCCATCACCCCGAGCGGAGCCTACGAGCAGTACTTC.

The chain combines TRBV5-1 with TRBJ2-2; D not resolved. CDR1 is SGHRS and CDR2 is YFSETQ in the germline V gene. V was clipped by 5 bases and J by 0 bases, with 8 bases between them. This CDR3 comprises 14 residues. The CDR3, as DNA: TGCGCCAGCAGGTCCGACTCGAACACCGGGGAGCTGTTTTTT. Translation: CASRSDSNTGELFF.

The chain joins TRBV19 to TRBJ1-1; 8 bases map to TRBD1. J gave up 4 bases and V 0 bases, and 4 bases lay outside the gene matches. Germline lookup yields CDR1 LNHDA and CDR2 SQIVND (reference sequence). The CDR3 extends over 15 amino acids. CDR3 sequence reads: CASSIDNRGGTEAFF. As DNA, the CDR3 is TGTGCCAGTAGTATAGATAACAGGGGGGGCACTGAAGCTTTCTTT.

The rearrangement uses TRBV6-6 and TRBJ1-6; D might be TRBD1 (6 bases). CDR3 length equals 14 residues. Trimming left V 2 bases short and J 10 bases short, with 12 bases between. CDR1 is MNHNY and CDR2 is SVGAGI in the germline V gene (reference sequence). The CDR3 region has the DNA TGTGCCAGCAGTTACGGGGGCGTAGAATCACCCCTCCACTTT. Amino acids: CASSYGGVESPLHF.

CDR3: CASSWDSSTSTDTQYF. The CDR3 nucleotides are TGTGCCAGCAGTTGGGACAGTTCCACTAGCACAGATACGCAGTATTTT. The rearrangement joins TRBV2 to TRBJ2-3; 7 bases are shared with TRBD1. The length of the CDR3 is 16 residues. The V and J ends lost 5 bases and 0 bases, in that order; junction bases with no gene match: 8. CDR1 is SNHLY, CDR2 FYNNEI, per germline.

The rearrangement links TRBV10-3 to TRBJ2-1; 15 nucleotides agree with TRBD2. After removal of 2 bases from V and 9 bases from J, the junction contained 2 bases not matched to a gene. This CDR3 region has 15 residues. Germline loops: CDR1 ENHRY, CDR2 SYGVKD. In nucleotides, the CDR3 is TGTGCCATCAGTGAGGGACTAGCGGGAGGGGGTGAGCAGTTCTTC. Amino acid sequence: CAISEGLAGGGEQFF.

The chain combines TRBV5-1 with TRBJ1-1; D gene uncertain. Trimming pared 0 bases from V and 5 bases from J, leaving 11 bases between. Per germline, CDR1 SGHRS and CDR2 YFSETQ. The CDR3 is 14 residues long. CDR3 bases: TGCGCCAGCAGCTTGGCGTCAGCGGGGACTGAAGCTTTCTTT. This gives the protein CASSLASAGTEAFF.

This clone was counted only a few times. This rearrangement joins TRBV19 to TRBJ2-2, with TRBD2 as a possible D gene (6 bases). Germline-derived CDR1 and CDR2 are LNHDA and SQIVND (reference sequence). Trimming left V 3 bases short and J 5 bases short, with 13 bases between. The CDR3 has 15 amino acids. CDR3: CASSIVREDTGELFF. The CDR3 DNA reads TGTGCCAGTAGTATCGTCAGGGAGGATACCGGGGAGCTGTTTTTT.

The J gene is TRBJ2-5, the V gene TRBV5-6; 8 bases are shared with TRBD2. The V gene's germline CDR1 is SGHDT and CDR2 YYEEEE. The length of the CDR3 is 14 residues. The V segment lost 3 bases and the J segment 3 bases; nucleotides outside the gene matches: 4. CDR3 sequence: CASSSGGKKETQYF. CDR3 bases: TGTGCCAGCAGCTCGGGGGGGAAAAAAGAGACCCAGTACTTC.

The chain combines TRBV6-1 with TRBJ2-7; perhaps TRBD2 as D (6 bases). The CDR3 has 14 amino acids. Germline V gene lookup returns CDR1 MNHNS and CDR2 SASEGT. The V end was cut by 6 bases, the J end by 7 bases, with 19 bases between. The chain's CDR3 is CASRGLGLPIEQYF. DNA of the CDR3: TGTGCCAGCAGGGGGTTGGGACTTCCTATAGAGCAGTACTTC.

The chain is built from TRBV11-3 and TRBJ2-2; D is perhaps TRBD2 (5 bases). This CDR3 contains 18 residues. With 5 bases removed from V and 5 bases from J, the gap between germline ends came to 24 bases. The germline gives CDR1 SGHNT, CDR2 YENEEA. The CDR3 region has the DNA TGTGCCAGCAGCCCCTCCAAGCTAGCCGGTTTTAAAACCGGGGAGCTGTTTTTT. Protein sequence: CASSPSKLAGFKTGELFF. Combining the CDR3 with reference TRBV11-3 and TRBJ2-2 gives the whole variable domain EAGVVQSPRYKIIEKKQPVAFWCNPISGHNTLYWYLQNLGQGPELLIRYENEEAVDDSQLPKDRFSAERLKGVDSTLKIQPAELGDSAVYLCASSPSKLAGFKTGELFFGEGSRLTVL.

A remark on this clone: The same CDR3 also results from other DNA sequences found in this sample. The chain links TRBV27 to TRBJ1-1; D remains unclear. This CDR3 has 12 amino acids. The germline V gene has CDR1 MNHEY and CDR2 SMNVEV (reference sequence). Deletions cut 2 bases from V and 1 base from J, with 2 bases between. CDR3 nucleotides: TGTGCCAGCAGTTTAGGGAACACTGAAGCTTTCTTT. As protein: CASSLGNTEAFF.